This is a list of T cell receptor beta chains from one sample in a study of cytomegalovirus exposure and HLA in healthy donors. The repertoire was sequenced with immunoSEQ multiplex PCR; TCRdb's copy has only in-frame clones and lacks some. Here the sample spans around 61,000 clones, 65% to 70% being singletons. Specimen: PBMCs. These receptors all stem from a man aged 35-49 years in good health and CMV-seropositive. Each CDR3 is given with its conserved first and last residue. D genes are given only for firm matches. A row's size may be missing; if present it is once, few, many or a size class.

v_call: TRBV19
j_call: TRBJ1-5
d_call: .
clone_size: .
cdr3_aa: CASSIRRGNQPQHF
cdr3_nt: TGTGCCAGTAGTATACGGCGGGGTAATCAGCCCCAGCATTTT

v_call: TRBV7-9
j_call: TRBJ2-1
d_call: .
clone_size: .
cdr3_aa: CASSLFPHSRGSYNEQFF
cdr3_nt: TGTGCCAGCAGCTTATTCCCTCACTCTAGGGGCTCCTACAATGAGCAGTTCTTC

v_call: TRBV27
j_call: TRBJ1-6
d_call: .
clone_size: few
cdr3_aa: CASRPLQVNSPLHF
cdr3_nt: TGTGCCAGCAGGCCTTTGCAGGTGAATTCACCCCTCCACTTT

v_call: TRBV12-5
j_call: TRBJ2-3
d_call: TRBD2
clone_size: .
cdr3_aa: CASGDPWGGLAGESATQYF
cdr3_nt: TGTGCTAGTGGTGACCCCTGGGGGGGACTAGCGGGAGAATCAGCTACGCAGTATTTT

v_call: TRBV14
j_call: TRBJ2-2
d_call: .
clone_size: .
cdr3_aa: CASSRLQAGELFF
cdr3_nt: TGTGCCAGCAGCCGCCTCCAGGCCGGGGAGCTGTTTTTT

v_call: TRBV7-6
j_call: TRBJ2-3
d_call: TRBD2
clone_size: .
cdr3_aa: CASSLGPSGSTDTQYF
cdr3_nt: TGTGCCAGCAGCTTAGGCCCTAGCGGAAGCACAGATACGCAGTATTTT

v_call: TRBV9
j_call: TRBJ2-1
d_call: TRBD1
clone_size: .
cdr3_aa: CASSGFNRDSYDNEQFF
cdr3_nt: TGTGCCAGCAGCGGGTTTAACCGGGACAGCTACGACAATGAGCAGTTCTTC

v_call: TRBV27
j_call: TRBJ2-5
d_call: .
clone_size: .
cdr3_aa: CASRTQGTQYF
cdr3_nt: TGTGCCAGCAGGACCCAGGGGACCCAGTACTTC

v_call: TRBV19
j_call: TRBJ2-7
d_call: TRBD1
clone_size: few
cdr3_aa: CASSSAGTGTPVAYEQYF
cdr3_nt: TGTGCCAGTAGTAGCGCCGGGACAGGGACTCCTGTGGCCTACGAGCAGTACTTC

v_call: TRBV7-2
j_call: TRBJ2-4
d_call: .
clone_size: .
cdr3_aa: CASRPEGNIQYF
cdr3_nt: TGTGCCAGCAGACCGGAGGGAAACATTCAGTACTTC

v_call: TRBV30
j_call: TRBJ1-4
d_call: .
clone_size: .
cdr3_aa: CAWRGLATNEKLFF
cdr3_nt: TGTGCCTGGCGAGGACTTGCAACTAATGAAAAACTGTTTTTT

v_call: TRBV2
j_call: TRBJ2-3
d_call: .
clone_size: .
cdr3_aa: CASRGDKDTQYF
cdr3_nt: TGTGCCAGCAGGGGGGACAAAGATACGCAGTATTTT

v_call: TRBV7-2
j_call: TRBJ1-5
d_call: .
clone_size: .
cdr3_aa: CASSFEVGQPQHF
cdr3_nt: TGTGCCAGCAGCTTTGAGGTGGGTCAGCCCCAGCATTTT

v_call: TRBV4-3
j_call: TRBJ2-3
d_call: TRBD2
clone_size: .
cdr3_aa: CASSPPSSGRGSTQYF
cdr3_nt: TGCGCCAGCAGCCCTCCTTCTAGCGGGAGGGGGAGTACGCAGTATTTT

v_call: TRBV27
j_call: TRBJ1-1
d_call: TRBD1
clone_size: .
cdr3_aa: CASSWGTGPLSSTEAFF
cdr3_nt: TGTGCCAGCAGCTGGGGGACAGGCCCTCTTTCTTCCACTGAAGCTTTCTTT

v_call: TRBV5-8
j_call: TRBJ1-1
d_call: .
clone_size: .
cdr3_aa: CASSHLGGKAFF
cdr3_nt: TGTGCCAGCAGCCACTTGGGGGGGAAGGCTTTCTTT